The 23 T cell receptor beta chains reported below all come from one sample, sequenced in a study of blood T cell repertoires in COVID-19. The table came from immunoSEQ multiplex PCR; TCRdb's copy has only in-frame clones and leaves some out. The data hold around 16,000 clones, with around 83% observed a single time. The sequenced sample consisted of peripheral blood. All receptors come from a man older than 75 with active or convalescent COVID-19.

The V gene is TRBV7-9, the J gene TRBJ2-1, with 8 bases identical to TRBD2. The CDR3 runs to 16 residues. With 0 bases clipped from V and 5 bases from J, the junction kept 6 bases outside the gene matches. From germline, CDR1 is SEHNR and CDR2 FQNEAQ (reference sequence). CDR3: CASSLARRGVDNEQFF. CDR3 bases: TGTGCCAGCAGCTTAGCGAGGCGGGGGGTCGACAATGAGCAGTTCTTC.

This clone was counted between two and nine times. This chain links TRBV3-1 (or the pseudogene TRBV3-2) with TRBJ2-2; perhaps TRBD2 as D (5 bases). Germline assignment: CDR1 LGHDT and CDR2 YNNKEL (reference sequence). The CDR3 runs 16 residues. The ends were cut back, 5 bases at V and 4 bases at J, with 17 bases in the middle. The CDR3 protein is CASSSWNLRGTGELFF. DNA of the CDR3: TGTGCCAGCAGCTCCTGGAACCTCCGGGGCACCGGGGAGCTGTTTTTT.

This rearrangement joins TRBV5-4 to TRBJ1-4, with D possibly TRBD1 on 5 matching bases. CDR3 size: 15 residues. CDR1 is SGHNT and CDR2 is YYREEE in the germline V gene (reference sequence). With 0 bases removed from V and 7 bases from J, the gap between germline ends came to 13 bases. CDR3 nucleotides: TGTGCCAGCAGCTTGGAGGTAGGGGTCGGTGAAAAACTGTTTTTT. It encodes CASSLEVGVGEKLFF. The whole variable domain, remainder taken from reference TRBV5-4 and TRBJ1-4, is ETGVTQSPTHLIKTRGQQVTLRCSSQSGHNTVSWYQQALGQGPQFIFQYYREEENGRGNFPPRFSGLQFPNYSSELNVNALELDDSALYLCASSLEVGVGEKLFFGSGTQLSVL.

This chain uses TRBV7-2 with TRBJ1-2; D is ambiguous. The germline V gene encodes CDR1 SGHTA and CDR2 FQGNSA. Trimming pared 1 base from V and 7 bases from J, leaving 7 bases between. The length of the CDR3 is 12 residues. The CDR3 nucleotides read TGTGCCAGCAGCTTAGGGGAGGCTGGCTACACCTTC. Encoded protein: CASSLGEAGYTF.

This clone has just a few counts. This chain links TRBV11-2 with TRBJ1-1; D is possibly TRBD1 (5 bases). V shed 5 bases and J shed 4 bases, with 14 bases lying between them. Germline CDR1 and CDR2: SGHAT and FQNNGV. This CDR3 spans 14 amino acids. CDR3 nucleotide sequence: TGTGCCAGCAGCGGGACTCCGGGGTTCACTGAAGCTTTCTTT. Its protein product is CASSGTPGFTEAFF.

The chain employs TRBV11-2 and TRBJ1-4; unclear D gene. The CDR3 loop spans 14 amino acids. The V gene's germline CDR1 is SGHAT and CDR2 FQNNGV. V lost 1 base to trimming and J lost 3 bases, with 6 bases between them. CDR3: CASSLVGPNEKLFF. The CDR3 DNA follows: TGTGCCAGCAGCTTAGTTGGGCCTAATGAAAAACTGTTTTTT.

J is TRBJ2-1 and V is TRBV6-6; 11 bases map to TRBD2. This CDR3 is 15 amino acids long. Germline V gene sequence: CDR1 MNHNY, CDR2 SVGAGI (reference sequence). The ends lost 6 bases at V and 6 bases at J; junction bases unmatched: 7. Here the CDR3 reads CASSILAGASNEQFF. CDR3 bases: TGTGCCAGCAGCATACTAGCGGGGGCGAGCAATGAGCAGTTCTTC.

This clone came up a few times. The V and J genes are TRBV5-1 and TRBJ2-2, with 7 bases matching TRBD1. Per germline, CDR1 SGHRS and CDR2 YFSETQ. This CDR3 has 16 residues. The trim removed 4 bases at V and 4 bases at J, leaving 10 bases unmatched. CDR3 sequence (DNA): TGCGCCAGCAGCCCCCCGGGACAGATCCCCACCGGGGAGCTGTTTTTT. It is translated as CASSPPGQIPTGELFF.

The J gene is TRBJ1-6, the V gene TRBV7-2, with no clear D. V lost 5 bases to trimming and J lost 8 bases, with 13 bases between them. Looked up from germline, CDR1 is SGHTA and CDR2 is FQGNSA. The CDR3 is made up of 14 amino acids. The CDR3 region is CASSQKLRDSPLHF. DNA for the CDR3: TGTGCCAGCAGCCAAAAGCTCCGGGATTCACCCCTCCACTTT.

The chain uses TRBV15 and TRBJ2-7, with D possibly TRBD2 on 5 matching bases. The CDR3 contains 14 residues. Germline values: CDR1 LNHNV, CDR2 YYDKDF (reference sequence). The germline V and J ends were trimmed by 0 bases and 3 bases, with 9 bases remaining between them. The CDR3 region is CATSRDGDYYEQYF. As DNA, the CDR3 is TGTGCCACCAGCAGAGACGGTGACTACTACGAGCAGTACTTC.

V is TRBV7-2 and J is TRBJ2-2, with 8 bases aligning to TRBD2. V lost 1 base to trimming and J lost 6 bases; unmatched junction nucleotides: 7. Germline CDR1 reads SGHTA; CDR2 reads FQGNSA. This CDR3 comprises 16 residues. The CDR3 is CASSLGGSSGAGELFF. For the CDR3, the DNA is TGTGCCAGCAGCTTAGGGGGCAGTAGCGGGGCCGGGGAGCTGTTTTTT.

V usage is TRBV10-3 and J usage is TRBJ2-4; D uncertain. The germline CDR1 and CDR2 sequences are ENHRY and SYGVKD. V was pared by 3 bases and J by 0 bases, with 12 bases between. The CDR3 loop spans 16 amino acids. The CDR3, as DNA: TGTGCCATCAGTGACCCTCCAGGTCTAGCCAAAAACATTCAGTACTTC. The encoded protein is CAISDPPGLAKNIQYF.

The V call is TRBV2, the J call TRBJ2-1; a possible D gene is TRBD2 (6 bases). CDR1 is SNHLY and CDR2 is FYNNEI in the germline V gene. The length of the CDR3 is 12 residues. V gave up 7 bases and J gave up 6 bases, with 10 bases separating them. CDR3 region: CASTGVTNEQFF. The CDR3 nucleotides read TGTGCCAGCACGGGGGTAACCAATGAGCAGTTCTTC.

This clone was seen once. The chain's CDR3 is CASSRDRGKSPLHF. CDR3 DNA: TGTGCCAGCAGTCGGGACAGGGGGAAATCACCCCTCCACTTT. The V call is TRBV6-2 or TRBV6-3, the J call TRBJ1-6; 11 bases are a match to TRBD1. Germline assignment: CDR1 MNHEY and CDR2 SVGEGT. The CDR3 is 14 residues long. Unmatched junction bases numbered 4, after V lost 5 bases and J lost 10 bases.

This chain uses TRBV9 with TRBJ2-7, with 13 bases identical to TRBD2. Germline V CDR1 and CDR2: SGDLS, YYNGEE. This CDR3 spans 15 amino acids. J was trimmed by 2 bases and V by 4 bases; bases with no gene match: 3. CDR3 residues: CASSPGTSGTYEQYF. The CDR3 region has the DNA TGTGCCAGCAGCCCGGGGACTAGCGGGACCTACGAGCAGTACTTC. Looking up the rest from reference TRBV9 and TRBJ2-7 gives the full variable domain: DSGVTQTPKHLITATGQRVTLRCSPRSGDLSVYWYQQSLDQGLQFLIQYYNGEERAKGNILERFSAQQFPDLHSELNLSSLELGDSALYFCASSPGTSGTYEQYFGPGTRLTVT.

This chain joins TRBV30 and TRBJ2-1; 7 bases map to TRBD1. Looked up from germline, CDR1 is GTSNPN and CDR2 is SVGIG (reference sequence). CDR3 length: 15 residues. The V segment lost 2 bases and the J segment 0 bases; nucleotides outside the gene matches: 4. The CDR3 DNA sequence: TGTGCCTGGAGTCGGGACAGCAGCTCCTACAATGAGCAGTTCTTC. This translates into CAWSRDSSSYNEQFF.

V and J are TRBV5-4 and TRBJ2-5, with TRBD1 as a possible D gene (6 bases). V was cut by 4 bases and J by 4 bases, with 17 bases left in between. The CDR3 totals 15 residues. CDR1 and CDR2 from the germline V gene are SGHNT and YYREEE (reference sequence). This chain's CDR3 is CASSPPQGLGETQYF. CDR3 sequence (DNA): TGTGCCAGCAGCCCCCCGCAGGGGCTGGGAGAGACCCAGTACTTC. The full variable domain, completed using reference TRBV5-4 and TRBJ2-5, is ETGVTQSPTHLIKTRGQQVTLRCSSQSGHNTVSWYQQALGQGPQFIFQYYREEENGRGNFPPRFSGLQFPNYSSELNVNALELDDSALYLCASSPPQGLGETQYFGPGTRLLVL.

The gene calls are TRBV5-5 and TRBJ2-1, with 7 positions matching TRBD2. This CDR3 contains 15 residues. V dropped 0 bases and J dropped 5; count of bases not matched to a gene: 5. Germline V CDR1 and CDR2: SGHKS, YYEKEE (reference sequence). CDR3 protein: CASSLDVRGDNEQFF. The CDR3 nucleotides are TGTGCCAGCAGCTTGGACGTCCGGGGGGACAATGAGCAGTTCTTC.

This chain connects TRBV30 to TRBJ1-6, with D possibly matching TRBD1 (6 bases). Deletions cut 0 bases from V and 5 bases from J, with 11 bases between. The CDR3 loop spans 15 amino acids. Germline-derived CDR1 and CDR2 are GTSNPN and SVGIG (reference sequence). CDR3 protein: CAWSVRHRDNSPLHF. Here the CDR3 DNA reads TGTGCCTGGAGTGTACGGCACAGGGATAATTCACCCCTCCACTTT.

Written as DNA, the CDR3 is TGTGCCAGCTCACCCGGGACAGGGGCAGGAGATACGCAGTATTTT. Protein sequence: CASSPGTGAGDTQYF. V is TRBV18 and J is TRBJ2-3; 10 positions match TRBD1. CDR1 is KGHSH and CDR2 is LQKENI in the germline V gene. Trimming cost V 3 bases and J 5 bases; bases outside gene matches: 5. This CDR3 comprises 15 residues.

In DNA, the CDR3 is TGTGCCAGCAGCTCCCGGACAGGGGGATTCTACGAGCAGTACTTC. The encoded protein is CASSSRTGGFYEQYF. The genes are TRBV7-2 and TRBJ2-7, with TRBD1 identical over 10 bases. CDR1 and CDR2 (germline): SGHTA, FQGNSA. The trim removed 4 bases at V and 3 bases at J, leaving 6 bases unmatched. The CDR3 loop spans 15 amino acids.

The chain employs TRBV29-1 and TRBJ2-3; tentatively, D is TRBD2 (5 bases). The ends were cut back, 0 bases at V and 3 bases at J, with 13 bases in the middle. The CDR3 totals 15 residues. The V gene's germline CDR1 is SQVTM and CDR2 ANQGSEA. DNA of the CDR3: TGCAGCGTTGAAGATGGAAACGGGGTAACAGATACGCAGTATTTT. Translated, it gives CSVEDGNGVTDTQYF.

DNA of the CDR3: TGTGCCAGCAGCGTAGAGGGAGGTCAGCCCCAGCATTTT. Protein sequence: CASSVEGGQPQHF. The chain employs TRBV9 and TRBJ1-5; D is unclear. This CDR3 contains 13 residues. Trimming took off 0 bases at V and 6 bases at J, with 7 bases between the two ends. Germline lookup yields CDR1 SGDLS and CDR2 YYNGEE.